This TCR beta chain was obtained from a study of Graves' ophthalmopathy and Graves' hyperthyroidism. Germline V gene data show CDR1 as SEHNR and CDR2 as FQNEAQ (reference sequence). This CDR3 spans 15 amino acids. V was pared by 6 bases and J by 3 bases, with 18 bases between. CDR3 regions of TCR beta were amplified from RNA transcripts. HTBI primers primed a first-round RT-PCR, and a second-round multiplex PCR followed. Each CDR3 protein is one row after TCRdb ran MiXCR on the multiplex PCR reads. The table shows approximately 330,000 distinct CDR3 sequences, with around a sixth occurring only once. The table lists this clonotype with many counts.

The TCR was taken from an adult man with Graves' ophthalmopathy. The gene calls are TRBV7-9 and TRBJ2-7; D possibly corresponds to TRBD2 (6 bases). Material for sequencing was peripheral blood. CDR3 in DNA: TGTGCCAGCAGTCCCAATTCCCGGGACTTCTACGAGCAGTACTTC. It translates to CASSPNSRDFYEQYF.